The 28 T cell receptor beta chains listed next were all sequenced from one sample in a study of cytomegalovirus exposure and HLA in healthy donors. The primer mix had 60 Vbeta and 13 Jbeta primers. Using immunoSEQ multiplex PCR, the repertoire was profiled, and TCRdb retains in-frame clones only, with some absent. The sample includes roughly 100,000 clones, 75% to 90% of them seen just once. The sequencing input was PBMCs. The receptor source for this set is a man aged 25-45 years in good health and CMV-seropositive.

This chain uses TRBV30 with TRBJ1-5; D ambiguous. V gave up 0 bases and J gave up 5 bases, with 8 bases separating them. The CDR3 totals 13 residues. CDR1 is GTSNPN and CDR2 is SVGIG in the germline V gene (reference sequence). The CDR3 DNA reads as TGTGCCTGGAGTGTACAGCTGGATCAGCCCCAGCATTTT. This gives the protein CAWSVQLDQPQHF. The full variable domain, with the rest looked up from reference TRBV30 and TRBJ1-5, is SQTIHQWPATLVQPVGSPLSLECTVEGTSNPNLYWYRQAAGRGLQLLFYSVGIGQISSEVPQNLSASRPQDRQFILSSKKLLLSDSGFYLCAWSVQLDQPQHFGDGTRLSIL.

This rearrangement joins TRBV7-8 to TRBJ2-4, with 7 positions matching TRBD2. CDR1 is SGHVS and CDR2 is FQNEAQ in the germline V gene. V was pared by 5 bases and J by 7 bases, with 2 bases of the junction left unmatched. The length of the CDR3 is 12 residues. The CDR3 sequence is CASSDGGNIQYF. DNA for the CDR3: TGTGCCAGCAGCGACGGGGGGAACATTCAGTACTTC.

The rearrangement links TRBV7-2 to TRBJ1-3; possible D gene TRBD1, 6 bases. The CDR3 covers 14 residues. Germline CDR1 SGHTA, CDR2 FQGNSA. V lost 5 bases and J lost 4, with 12 bases in between. The CDR3 bases are TGTGCCAGCAGCCGAGGGGGTTCGGGAAACACCATATATTTT. This sequence encodes CASSRGGSGNTIYF.

This clone was seen a few times. V is TRBV6-1 and J is TRBJ1-1; a possible D gene is TRBD1 (5 bases). V lost 6 bases and J 4 bases, leaving 15 bases between the germline ends. The germline V gene has CDR1 MNHNS and CDR2 SASEGT. This CDR3 is built from 14 residues. CDR3 protein: CASSRGGAGTEAFF. The CDR3, as DNA: TGTGCCAGCAGCCGAGGAGGGGCGGGCACTGAAGCTTTCTTT.

V usage is TRBV2 and J usage is TRBJ1-4; TRBD1 aligns across 10 bases. Per germline, CDR1 SNHLY and CDR2 FYNNEI. The CDR3 contains 14 residues. V dropped 5 bases and J dropped 7; count of bases not matched to a gene: 4. CDR3 sequence: CASSRDRGTEKLFF. The DNA of the CDR3 is TGTGCCAGCAGTCGGGACAGGGGCACTGAAAAACTGTTTTTT.

The chain is built from TRBV6-5 and TRBJ2-2, with 7 nucleotides matching TRBD1. The V gene end was trimmed by 7 bases and the J gene end by 4 bases; junction bases not matched to a gene: 6. This CDR3 is built from 14 residues. Germline V lookup: CDR1 MNHEY, CDR2 SVGAGI. CDR3 loop: CASTRGPGTGELFF. The DNA for the CDR3 is TGTGCCAGCACAAGGGGGCCGGGCACCGGGGAGCTGTTTTTT.

This clone showed up just a few times. The chain recombines TRBV2 with TRBJ2-1; D might be TRBD2 (6 bases). The germline CDR1 and CDR2 sequences are SNHLY and FYNNEI. This CDR3 is built from 13 residues. Between the trimmed V and J ends, which lost 2 bases and 12 bases, there was a span of 14 bases. This CDR3 reads CASSERAQGGQFF. For the CDR3, the DNA is TGTGCCAGCAGTGAAAGGGCCCAGGGAGGGCAGTTCTTC. Drawing the rest from reference TRBV2 and TRBJ2-1, the complete variable domain is EPEVTQTPSHQVTQMGQEVILRCVPISNHLYFYWYRQILGQKVEFLVSFYNNEISEKSEIFDDQFSVERPDGSNFTLKIRSTKLEDSAMYFCASSERAQGGQFFGPGTRLTVL.

The rearrangement joins TRBV5-1 to TRBJ1-1, with no clear D. Per the germline V gene, CDR1 is SGHRS and CDR2 is YFSETQ. V lost 0 bases to trimming and J lost 5 bases, with 11 bases between them. The CDR3 is made up of 14 amino acids. CDR3 bases: TGCGCCAGCAGCTTGGGATCGGGTGAGACTGAAGCTTTCTTT. Its translation: CASSLGSGETEAFF.

The chain couples TRBV28 to TRBJ2-7; a possible D gene is TRBD2 (6 bases). Looked up from germline, CDR1 is MDHEN and CDR2 is SYDVKM. The CDR3 is made up of 15 amino acids. Trimming took off 2 bases at V and 3 bases at J, with 14 bases between the two ends. The CDR3 is CASSLSPREYYEQYF. CDR3 coding DNA: TGTGCCAGCAGTTTAAGTCCCCGGGAGTACTACGAGCAGTACTTC.

The rearrangement uses TRBV28 and TRBJ2-1; maybe TRBD2 (6 bases). Per germline, CDR1 MDHEN and CDR2 SYDVKM. The V end was cut by 4 bases, the J end by 0 bases, with 10 bases between. The CDR3 sequence is 15 residues long. CDR3 in DNA: TGTGCCAGCAGTTGGGGGGTTAGCTCCTACAATGAGCAGTTCTTC. Translating gives CASSWGVSSYNEQFF.

This chain uses TRBV4-1 with TRBJ1-1; 9 nucleotides match TRBD1. CDR3 size: 17 residues. J was trimmed by 1 base and V by 2 bases; bases with no gene match: 8. CDR1 MGHRA and CDR2 YSYEKL come from the germline V gene. For the CDR3, the DNA is TGCGCCAGCAGCCAACCCTTTACAGGGGGCAAGAACACTGAAGCTTTCTTT. Its translation: CASSQPFTGGKNTEAFF.

V gene TRBV5-4 combines with J gene TRBJ2-3; 11 nucleotides align to TRBD2. Unmatched junction bases numbered 12, after V lost 4 bases and J lost 5 bases. The CDR3 extends over 17 amino acids. Germline V gene sequence: CDR1 SGHNT, CDR2 YYREEE (reference sequence). In DNA form, the CDR3 reads TGTGCCAGCAGCCTGCCCCTAGCGGGGGGCCTGGGAGATACGCAGTATTTT. Its translation is CASSLPLAGGLGDTQYF.

This chain connects TRBV28 to TRBJ2-7; a weak D match, TRBD1 (6 bases). V was clipped by 8 bases and J by 4 bases, with 15 bases between them. The length of the CDR3 is 13 residues. The V gene's germline CDR1 is MDHEN and CDR2 SYDVKM. CDR3 loop: CASGGAGDYEQYF. The CDR3 DNA reads TGTGCCAGCGGTGGGGCAGGGGATTACGAGCAGTACTTC.

This clone came up once. The chain has TRBV5-4 and TRBJ2-1; TRBD2 matches at 9 bases. This CDR3 is built from 18 residues. Germline CDR1 reads SGHNT; CDR2 reads YYREEE (reference sequence). J gave up 7 bases and V 0 bases, and 14 bases lay outside the gene matches. Written as DNA, the CDR3 is TGTGCCAGCAGCTTGGACTCCAAGCGGGGGGCCCCGGGGAATGAGCAGTTCTTC. Its protein product is CASSLDSKRGAPGNEQFF.

The chain recombines TRBV2 with TRBJ1-4; 11 positions match TRBD1. Losses at the gene ends were 6 bases for V and 4 bases for J; bases not matched to a gene: 4. Looked up from germline, CDR1 is SNHLY and CDR2 is FYNNEI. The CDR3 runs to 15 residues. CDR3 DNA sequence: TGTGCCAGCAGGAGGACAGGGGGCAATAATGAAAAACTGTTTTTT. It yields the protein CASRRTGGNNEKLFF.

V and J are TRBV10-3 and TRBJ2-3, with D perhaps TRBD2 (6 bases). Between the trimmed V and J ends, which lost 0 bases and 2 bases, there was a span of 15 bases. Germline V gene sequence: CDR1 ENHRY, CDR2 SYGVKD. The CDR3 loop spans 17 amino acids. For the CDR3, the DNA is TGTGCCATCAGTGAGTCGATCGCCAGCGGGTACACAGATACGCAGTATTTT. It is translated as CAISESIASGYTDTQYF.

The chain links TRBV7-2 to TRBJ2-7; no definite D call. Trimming removed 1 base at V and 2 bases at J, with 9 bases between. CDR1 SGHTA and CDR2 FQGNSA come from the germline V gene. This CDR3 contains 14 residues. CDR3 sequence reads: CASSLGFQAYEQYF. DNA of the CDR3: TGTGCCAGCAGCTTAGGATTCCAGGCCTACGAGCAGTACTTC.

The chain joins TRBV27 to TRBJ1-2; 9 positions match TRBD1. The CDR3 runs 15 residues. V lost 6 bases and J lost 7; bases outside the gene matches: 12. Germline assignment: CDR1 MNHEY and CDR2 SMNVEV (reference sequence). CDR3 nucleotide sequence: TGTGCCAGCAGCTTAAGGAGACAGGGGGAACGTGGCTACACCTTC. Protein: CASSLRRQGERGYTF.

The sample holds one count of this clone. This sequence joins TRBV5-4 and TRBJ1-1; no definite D call. The V gene lost 0 bases and the J gene lost 1 base, with 7 bases spanning the gap. The CDR3 has 14 residues. The germline CDR1 and CDR2 sequences are SGHNT and YYREEE (reference sequence). The chain's CDR3 is CASSLARANTEAFF. DNA of the CDR3: TGTGCCAGCAGCTTGGCCCGAGCGAACACTGAAGCTTTCTTT.

This clone was recorded a few times. This chain uses TRBV7-8 with TRBJ1-2, with 9 bases fitting TRBD1. V lost 7 bases, J lost 8 bases, and 8 bases stayed unmatched. CDR1 SGHVS and CDR2 FQNEAQ come from the germline V gene. The CDR3 has 13 amino acids. CDR3 in DNA: TGTGCCAGCACCACAGGGGGCGCGGTAGGCTACACCTTC. Its translation: CASTTGGAVGYTF. The variable domain in full, with the rest retrieved from reference TRBV7-8 and TRBJ1-2, is GAGVSQSPRYKVAKRGQDVALRCDPISGHVSLFWYQQALGQGPEFLTYFQNEAQLDKSGLPSDRFFAERPEGSVSTLKIQRTQQEDSAVYLCASTTGGAVGYTFGSGTRLTVV.

The CDR3 DNA reads as TGTGCCAGCCAAGTGGGGGGGCGAGAGACCCAGTACTTC. Its translation is CASQVGGRETQYF. The rearrangement uses TRBV6-1 and TRBJ2-5; D possibly corresponds to TRBD2 (7 bases). The CDR3 runs 13 residues. The germline CDR1 and CDR2 sequences are MNHNS and SASEGT. Trimming removed 8 bases at V and 4 bases at J, with 14 bases between.

The chain is built from TRBV25-1 and TRBJ2-2, with no clear D. CDR3 length: 13 amino acids. V dropped 6 bases and J dropped 3 bases, with 8 bases sitting between them. Germline CDR1 reads MGHDK; CDR2 reads SYGVNS. CDR3 amino acids: CASSWSDTGELFF. The CDR3 nucleotides read TGTGCCAGCAGCTGGAGCGACACCGGGGAGCTGTTTTTT.

The chain uses TRBV5-4 and TRBJ2-3; 8 bases line up with TRBD1. Germline V CDR1 and CDR2: SGHNT, YYREEE (reference sequence). This CDR3 is built from 16 residues. Unmatched junction bases numbered 7, after V lost 4 bases and J lost 0 bases. CDR3 in amino acids: CASSAGTGPSTDTQYF. The CDR3 DNA reads TGTGCCAGCAGCGCCGGGACAGGCCCCAGCACAGATACGCAGTATTTT.

The sample holds a few counts of this clone. The gene calls are TRBV9 and TRBJ2-7; TRBD2 is a possible D gene (5 bases). The V end was cut by 3 bases, the J end by 0 bases, with 13 bases between. The CDR3 has 15 amino acids. Germline V gives CDR1 SGDLS, CDR2 YYNGEE. The CDR3 reads CASSEGASSSYEQYF. The CDR3 region has the DNA TGTGCCAGCAGCGAGGGAGCCTCATCCTCCTACGAGCAGTACTTC.

The rearrangement uses TRBV11-2 and TRBJ2-6; 9 nucleotides align to TRBD1. The CDR3 covers 19 residues. The V gene's germline CDR1 is SGHAT and CDR2 FQNNGV. The V and J ends lost 5 bases and 0 bases, in that order; junction bases with no gene match: 11. The CDR3 DNA reads as TGTGCCAGCAGCCCACTGACGGGACAGGGCTTCTCTGGGGCCAACGTCCTGACTTTC. Translated: CASSPLTGQGFSGANVLTF.

V and J are TRBV27 and TRBJ1-3, with a tentative D call TRBD1 (5 bases). CDR1 is MNHEY and CDR2 is SMNVEV in the germline V gene (reference sequence). This CDR3 region has 14 residues. The V gene lost 9 bases and the J gene lost 4 bases, with 16 bases spanning the gap. The CDR3 region is CASLPGGSGNTIYF. CDR3 nucleotide sequence: TGTGCCAGTCTTCCCGGGGGGTCGGGAAACACCATATATTTT.

The chain joins TRBV2 to TRBJ2-7; 10 bases align to TRBD1. With 8 bases clipped from V and 2 bases from J, the junction kept 3 bases outside the gene matches. Germline V gene sequence: CDR1 SNHLY, CDR2 FYNNEI. The CDR3 covers 13 residues. The CDR3 DNA reads TGTGCCAGCGGCGGGACAGGGGCCTACGAGCAGTACTTC. It encodes CASGGTGAYEQYF.

The chain uses TRBV30 and TRBJ2-5; 12 nucleotides align to TRBD2. The DNA end is a closer match to TRBJ2-7, so the J assignment may be wrong. Germline V CDR1 and CDR2: GTSNPN, SVGIG (reference sequence). This CDR3 contains 15 residues. In nucleotides, the CDR3 is TGTGCCTGGAGTTCGCTAGCGGGGGGGCCCGACGAGCAGTACTTC. It is translated as CAWSSLAGGPDEQYF.